Here is one T cell receptor beta chain with its context. Antigen unknown. The ViraFEST assay expanded antigen-specific CD4+ T cells with viral peptide pools before sequencing. Following 10 days of culture, CD4+ T cells were isolated. Participants were given two doses of BNT162b2 or mRNA-1273 vaccine. All vaccine recipients tested negative for nucleocapsid antibodies and had never contracted SARS-CoV-2 infection. Days 3 and 7 saw half the medium replaced with IL-2 medium. This sample was included in a study of vaccination effects on CD4 cells after COVID-19. Study in general: Post-vaccine draws lagged the second dose by a median of 72 days.

The assay was immunoSEQ multiplex PCR, and TCRdb's table has in-frame clones only and misses some. The sample yields fewer than 80,000 clones, 70% to 85% seen once. The study, taken as a whole, reports: Relatively few convalescent patients took part in the study, which had no early post-infection timepoints.

The CDR3 consists of 15 residues. V was clipped by 6 bases and J by 9 bases; unmatched bases: 14. The germline V gene has CDR1 SGHDN and CDR2 FVKESK. V gene TRBV14 combines with J gene TRBJ2-1; 7 bases fit TRBD1. The origin of this receptor is a human donor who received a COVID-19 vaccine. The material sequenced was CD4+ T cells from PBMCs cultured with HCoV-229E spike peptides, taken after COVID-19 vaccination. CDR3 sequence reads: CASSDGTVRRGEQFF. In DNA, the CDR3 is TGTGCCAGCAGTGATGGGACAGTAAGGCGAGGTGAGCAGTTCTTC.